Following are 6 T cell receptor beta chains from one sample sequenced in a study of control samples from healthy donors and cancer patients. TCRdb's table, derived via immunoSEQ multiplex PCR, lists solely in-frame clones and lacks some. The sample contains 150,000 to 200,000 clones, nearly 96% of which appear only once. Sequenced input: blood. The receptors were gathered from a woman aged 25 to 39 in good health.

This clone appeared once. The V and J genes are TRBV4-2 and TRBJ1-2, with D unresolved. In germline, CDR1 is LGHNA, CDR2 YNFKEQ. The CDR3 totals 14 residues. The ends were cut back, 0 bases at V and 5 bases at J, with 10 bases in the middle. The CDR3 sequence is CASSQDYRVYGYTF. The CDR3 DNA reads TGTGCCAGCAGCCAAGATTATAGGGTGTATGGCTACACCTTC.

J is TRBJ2-1 and V is TRBV6-1; perhaps TRBD2 as D (5 bases). Germline V gives CDR1 MNHNS, CDR2 SASEGT. This CDR3 spans 14 amino acids. Between the trimmed V and J ends, which lost 3 bases and 6 bases, there was a span of 12 bases. In DNA form, the CDR3 reads TGTGCCAGCAGTGACGGTTGGACTTCCAATGAGCAGTTCTTC. The encoded protein is CASSDGWTSNEQFF.

V and J are TRBV19 and TRBJ2-7, with 8 bases aligning to TRBD1. CDR3 length: 14 amino acids. Losses at the gene ends were 5 bases for V and 2 bases for J; bases not matched to a gene: 5. Germline V gives CDR1 LNHDA, CDR2 SQIVND (reference sequence). In DNA, the CDR3 is TGTGCCAGTAGTGCCGACAGGGGCACCTACGAGCAGTACTTC. Amino acids: CASSADRGTYEQYF.

The chain uses TRBV6-5 and TRBJ1-3; D may be TRBD1 (5 bases). CDR3 length: 13 residues. V lost 8 bases and J lost 2, with 10 bases in between. Germline V gene data show CDR1 as MNHEY and CDR2 as SVGAGI. CDR3 in amino acids: CASWGGAGNTIYF. In DNA form, the CDR3 reads TGTGCCAGCTGGGGAGGGGCTGGAAACACCATATATTTT.

This chain links TRBV4-1 with TRBJ2-1, with D uncertain. The CDR3 covers 15 residues. V dropped 5 bases and J dropped 7 bases, with 18 bases sitting between them. Germline V gene data show CDR1 as MGHRA and CDR2 as YSYEKL. CDR3 residues: CASSGYGPPLNEQFF. CDR3 nucleotides: TGCGCCAGCAGCGGATATGGACCGCCTCTAAATGAGCAGTTCTTC.

The chain has TRBV24-1 and TRBJ2-7; maybe TRBD2 (5 bases). Germline V gives CDR1 KGHDR, CDR2 SFDVKD. The CDR3 extends over 13 amino acids. The germline V and J ends were trimmed by 7 bases and 4 bases, with 13 bases remaining between them. CDR3 sequence: CATRASTGYEQYF. In DNA, the CDR3 is TGTGCCACCAGGGCCTCAACGGGGTACGAGCAGTACTTC.